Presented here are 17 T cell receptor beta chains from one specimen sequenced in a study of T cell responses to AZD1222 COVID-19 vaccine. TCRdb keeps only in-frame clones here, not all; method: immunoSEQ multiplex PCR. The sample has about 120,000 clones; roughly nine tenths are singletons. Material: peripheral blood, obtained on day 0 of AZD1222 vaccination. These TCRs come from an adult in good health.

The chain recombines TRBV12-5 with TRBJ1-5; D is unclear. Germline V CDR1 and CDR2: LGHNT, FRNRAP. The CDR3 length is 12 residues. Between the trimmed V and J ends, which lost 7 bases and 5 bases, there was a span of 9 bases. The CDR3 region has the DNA TGTGCTAGTGCCTTCAGCGATCAGCCCCAGCATTTT. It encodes CASAFSDQPQHF.

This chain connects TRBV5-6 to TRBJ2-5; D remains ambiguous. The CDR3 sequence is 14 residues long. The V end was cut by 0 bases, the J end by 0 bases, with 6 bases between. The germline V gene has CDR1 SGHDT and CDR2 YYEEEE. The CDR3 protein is CASSLVGYQETQYF. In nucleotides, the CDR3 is TGTGCCAGCAGCTTGGTGGGCTACCAAGAGACCCAGTACTTC.

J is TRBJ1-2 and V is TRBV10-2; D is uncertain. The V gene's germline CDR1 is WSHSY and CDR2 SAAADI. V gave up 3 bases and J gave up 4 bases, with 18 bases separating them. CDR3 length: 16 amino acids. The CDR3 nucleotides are TGCGCCAGCAGTGATATTACAACCCGTATCGGCTATGGCTACACCTTC. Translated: CASSDITTRIGYGYTF.

CDR3 protein: CASSATGGGSEKLFF. CDR3 in DNA: TGTGCCAGCAGTGCGACAGGGGGCGGAAGTGAAAAACTGTTTTTT. The chain links TRBV28 to TRBJ1-4, with TRBD1 matching over 10 bases. Trimming removed 5 bases from V and 7 bases from J; junction bases left unmatched: 7. Germline CDR1 and CDR2: MDHEN and SYDVKM. The CDR3 length is 15 residues.

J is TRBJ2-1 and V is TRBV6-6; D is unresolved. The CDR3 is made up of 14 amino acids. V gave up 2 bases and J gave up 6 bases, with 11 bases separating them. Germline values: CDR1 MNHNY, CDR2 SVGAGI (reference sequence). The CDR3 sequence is CASSYGSSSNEQFF. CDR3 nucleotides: TGTGCCAGCAGTTACGGGTCTAGTTCCAATGAGCAGTTCTTC.

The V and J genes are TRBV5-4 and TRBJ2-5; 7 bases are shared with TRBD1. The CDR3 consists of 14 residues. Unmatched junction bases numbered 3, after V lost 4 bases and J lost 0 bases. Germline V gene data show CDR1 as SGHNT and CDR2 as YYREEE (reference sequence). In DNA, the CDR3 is TGTGCCAGCAGCGCAACAGGGGACCAAGAGACCCAGTACTTC. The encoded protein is CASSATGDQETQYF.

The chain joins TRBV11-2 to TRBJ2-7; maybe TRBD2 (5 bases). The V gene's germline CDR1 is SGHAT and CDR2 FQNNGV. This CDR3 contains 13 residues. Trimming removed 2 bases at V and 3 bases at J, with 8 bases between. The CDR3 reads CASSLYSGYEQYF. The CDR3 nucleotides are TGTGCCAGCAGCTTATACAGCGGCTACGAGCAGTACTTC. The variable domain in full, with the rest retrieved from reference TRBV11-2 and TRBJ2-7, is EAGVAQSPRYKIIEKRQSVAFWCNPISGHATLYWYQQILGQGPKLLIQFQNNGVVDDSQLPKDRFSAERLKGVDSTLKIQPAKLEDSAVYLCASSLYSGYEQYFGPGTRLTVT.

In DNA, the CDR3 is TGCGCCAGCAGCCCGGAGGGCGGCGGTCCGGGCACCATATATTTT. Encoded protein: CASSPEGGGPGTIYF. The chain combines TRBV5-1 with TRBJ1-3; D ambiguous. The CDR3 sequence is 15 residues long. Germline V lookup: CDR1 SGHRS, CDR2 YFSETQ. Deletions cut 4 bases from V and 9 bases from J, with 20 bases between.

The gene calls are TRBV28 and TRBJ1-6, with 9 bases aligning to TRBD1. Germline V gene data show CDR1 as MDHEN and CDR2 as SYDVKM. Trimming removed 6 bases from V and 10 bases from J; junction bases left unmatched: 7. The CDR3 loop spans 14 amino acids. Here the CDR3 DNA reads TGTGCCAGCAGCGCGGGACAGGGTGAATCACCCCTCCACTTT. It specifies CASSAGQGESPLHF.

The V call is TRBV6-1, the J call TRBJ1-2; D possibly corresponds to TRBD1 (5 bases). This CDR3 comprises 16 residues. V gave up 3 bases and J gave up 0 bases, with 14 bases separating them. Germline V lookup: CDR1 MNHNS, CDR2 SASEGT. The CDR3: CASSDQTGGPNYGYTF. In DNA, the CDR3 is TGTGCCAGCAGTGACCAAACAGGCGGCCCTAACTATGGCTACACCTTC.

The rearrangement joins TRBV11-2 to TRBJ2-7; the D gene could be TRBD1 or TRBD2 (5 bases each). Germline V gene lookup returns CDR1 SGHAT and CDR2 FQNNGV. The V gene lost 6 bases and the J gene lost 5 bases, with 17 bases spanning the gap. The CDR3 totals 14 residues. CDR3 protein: CASSTPLGPNEQYF. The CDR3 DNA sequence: TGTGCCAGCAGTACGCCGCTGGGACCTAACGAGCAGTACTTC.

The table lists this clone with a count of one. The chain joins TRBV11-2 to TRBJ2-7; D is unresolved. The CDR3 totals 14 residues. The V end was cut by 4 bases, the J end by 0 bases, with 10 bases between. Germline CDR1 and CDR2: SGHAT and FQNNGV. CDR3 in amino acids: CASSSDTNSYEQYF. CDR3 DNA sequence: TGTGCCAGCAGCTCCGACACGAACTCCTACGAGCAGTACTTC.

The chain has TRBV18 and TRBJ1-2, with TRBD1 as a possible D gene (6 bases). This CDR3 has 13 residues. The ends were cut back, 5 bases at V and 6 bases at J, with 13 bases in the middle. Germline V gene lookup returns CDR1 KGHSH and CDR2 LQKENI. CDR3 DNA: TGTGCCAGCTCAGTGACACAGGGTGATGGCTACACCTTC. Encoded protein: CASSVTQGDGYTF. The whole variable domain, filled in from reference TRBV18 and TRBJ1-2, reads NAGVMQNPRHLVRRRGQEARLRCSPMKGHSHVYWYRQLPEEGLKFMVYLQKENIIDESGMPKERFSAEFPKEGPSILRIQQVVRGDSAAYFCASSVTQGDGYTFGSGTRLTVV.

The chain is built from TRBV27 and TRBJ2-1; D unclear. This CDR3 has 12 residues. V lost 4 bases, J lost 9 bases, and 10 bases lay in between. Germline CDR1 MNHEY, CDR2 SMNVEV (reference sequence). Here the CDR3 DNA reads TGTGCCAGCAGTTCCCCCGTGGGTGAGCAGTTCTTC. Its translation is CASSSPVGEQFF.

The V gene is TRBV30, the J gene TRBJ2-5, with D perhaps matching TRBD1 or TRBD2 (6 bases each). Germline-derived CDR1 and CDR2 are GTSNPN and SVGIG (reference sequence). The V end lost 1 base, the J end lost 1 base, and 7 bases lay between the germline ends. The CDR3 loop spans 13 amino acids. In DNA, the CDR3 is TGTGCCTGGAGTGCGGGGGCCCAAGAGACCCAGTACTTC. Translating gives CAWSAGAQETQYF.

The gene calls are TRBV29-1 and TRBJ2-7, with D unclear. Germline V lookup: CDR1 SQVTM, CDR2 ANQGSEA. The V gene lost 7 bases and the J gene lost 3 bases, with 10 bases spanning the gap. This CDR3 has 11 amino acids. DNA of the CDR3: TGCAGCGCCGTCACCTACTACGAGCAGTACTTC. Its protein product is CSAVTYYEQYF.

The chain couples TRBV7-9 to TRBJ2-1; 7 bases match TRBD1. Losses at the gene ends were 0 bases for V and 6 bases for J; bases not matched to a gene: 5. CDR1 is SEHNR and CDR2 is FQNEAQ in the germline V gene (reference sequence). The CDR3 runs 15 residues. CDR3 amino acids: CASSLAPGGFNEQFF. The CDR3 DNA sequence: TGTGCCAGCAGCTTAGCGCCAGGGGGATTCAATGAGCAGTTCTTC.